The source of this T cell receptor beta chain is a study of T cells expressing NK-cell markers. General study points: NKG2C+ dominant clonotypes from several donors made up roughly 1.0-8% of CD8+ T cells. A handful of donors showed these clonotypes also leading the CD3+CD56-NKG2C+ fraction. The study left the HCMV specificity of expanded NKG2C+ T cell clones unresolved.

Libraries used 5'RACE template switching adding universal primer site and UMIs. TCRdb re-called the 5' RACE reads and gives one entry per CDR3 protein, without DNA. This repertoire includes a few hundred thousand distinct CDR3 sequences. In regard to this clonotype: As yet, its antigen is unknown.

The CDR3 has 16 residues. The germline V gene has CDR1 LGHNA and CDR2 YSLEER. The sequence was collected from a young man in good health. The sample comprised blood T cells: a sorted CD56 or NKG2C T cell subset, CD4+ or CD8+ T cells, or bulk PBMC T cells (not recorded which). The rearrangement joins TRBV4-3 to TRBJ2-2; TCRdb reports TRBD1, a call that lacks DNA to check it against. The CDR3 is CASSPGAGRSTGELFF.